The entry below describes one T cell receptor (beta chain). What it binds is unknown. The entry originates in a study of post-analysis software for immune sequencing data. Study at large: The study covered relapsing-remitting, secondary progressive and progressive-relapsing courses of multiple sclerosis. General study results and limits: For normalized Chao1 diversity, multiple sclerosis patients scored significantly lower than controls did. With TRBV5-6, TRBV5-1 and TRBV20-1 included, several TRBV segments were more frequent in patients than in controls. By F measure, strong co-clustering occurred among samples prepared in the same batch.

The authors incorporated unique molecular identifiers into the TCR beta cDNA libraries. Approximately 450,000 cDNA molecules were recovered from an input of 1 to 10 million T cells. Each CDR3 protein gets one entry after TCRdb re-called the PCR reads with MiXCR. The sample holds 600,000 to 750,000 distinct CDR3 sequences, 59% seen once. The CDR3 sequence is 18 residues long. Trimming removed 4 bases from V and 0 bases from J; junction bases left unmatched: 11. Germline CDR1 is MNHEY and CDR2 is SVGAGI. Sample: blood. This chain connects TRBV6-5 to TRBJ2-1; 8 bases agree with TRBD2. The origin of this receptor is a girl aged 2 to 9 with multiple sclerosis. CDR3 protein: CASSFEVAGGPSYNEQFF. The CDR3 DNA follows: TGTGCCAGCAGTTTTGAGGTGGCGGGAGGACCCTCCTACAATGAGCAGTTCTTC.